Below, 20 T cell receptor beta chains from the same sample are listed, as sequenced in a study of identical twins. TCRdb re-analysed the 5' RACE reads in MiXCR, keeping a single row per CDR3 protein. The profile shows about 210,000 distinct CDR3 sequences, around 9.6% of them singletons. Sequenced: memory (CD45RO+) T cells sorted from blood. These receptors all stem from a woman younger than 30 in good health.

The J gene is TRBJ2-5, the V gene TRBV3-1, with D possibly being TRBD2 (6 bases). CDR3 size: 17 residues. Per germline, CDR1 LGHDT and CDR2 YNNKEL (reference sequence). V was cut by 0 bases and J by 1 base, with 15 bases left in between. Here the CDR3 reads CASSQEIAAGSQETQYF. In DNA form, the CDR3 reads TGTGCCAGCAGCCAAGAGATAGCGGCGGGGTCCCAAGAGACCCAGTACTTC.

In DNA form, the CDR3 reads TGCAGTGCATTGAGTAGCTCTAATGAGCAGTTCTTC. It yields the protein CSALSSSNEQFF. The rearrangement uses TRBV20-1 and TRBJ2-1; D gene unclear. The V end lost 6 bases, the J end lost 7 bases, and 13 bases lay between the germline ends. Germline CDR1 is DFQATT and CDR2 is SNEGSKA (reference sequence). CDR3 size: 12 residues.

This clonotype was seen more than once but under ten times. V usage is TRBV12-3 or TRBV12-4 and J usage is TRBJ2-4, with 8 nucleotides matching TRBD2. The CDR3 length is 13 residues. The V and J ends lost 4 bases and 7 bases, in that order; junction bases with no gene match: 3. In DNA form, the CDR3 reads TGTGCCAGCAGTTACCGCGGGGGGAACATTCAGTACTTC. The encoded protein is CASSYRGGNIQYF.

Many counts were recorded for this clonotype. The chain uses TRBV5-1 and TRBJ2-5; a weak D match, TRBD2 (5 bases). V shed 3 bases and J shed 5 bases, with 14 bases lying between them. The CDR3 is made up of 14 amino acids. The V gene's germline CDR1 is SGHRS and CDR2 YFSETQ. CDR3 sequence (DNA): TGCGCCAGCAGCTCCGGGATAGTCCTCGAGACCCAGTACTTC. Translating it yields CASSSGIVLETQYF.

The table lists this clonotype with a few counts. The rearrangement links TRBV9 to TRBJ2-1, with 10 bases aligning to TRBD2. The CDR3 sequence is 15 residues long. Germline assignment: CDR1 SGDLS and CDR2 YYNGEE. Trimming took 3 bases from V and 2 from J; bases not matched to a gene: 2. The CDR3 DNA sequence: TGTGCCAGCAGCGCCGGGACTAGCGCCTACAATGAGCAGTTCTTC. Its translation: CASSAGTSAYNEQFF.

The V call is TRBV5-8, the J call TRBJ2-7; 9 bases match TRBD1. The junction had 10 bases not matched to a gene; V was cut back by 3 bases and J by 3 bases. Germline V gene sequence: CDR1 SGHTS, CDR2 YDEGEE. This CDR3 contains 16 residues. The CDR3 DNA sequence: TGTGCCAGCAGCTCCACACCACAGGGGGCGGGCTACGAGCAGTACTTC. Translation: CASSSTPQGAGYEQYF.

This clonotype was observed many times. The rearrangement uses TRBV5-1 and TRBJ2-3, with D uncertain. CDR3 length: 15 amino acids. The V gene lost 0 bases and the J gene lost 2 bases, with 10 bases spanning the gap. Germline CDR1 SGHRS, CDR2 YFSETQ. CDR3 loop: CASSLVAFPTDTQYF. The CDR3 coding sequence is TGCGCCAGCAGCTTGGTTGCCTTCCCCACAGATACGCAGTATTTT.

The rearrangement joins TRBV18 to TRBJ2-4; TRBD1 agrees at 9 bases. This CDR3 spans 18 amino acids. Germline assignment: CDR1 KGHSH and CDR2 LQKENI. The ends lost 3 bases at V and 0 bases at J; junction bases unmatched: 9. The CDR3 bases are TGTGCCAGCTCACCCACCGGGACAGGGAACTTAGCCAAAAACATTCAGTACTTC. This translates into CASSPTGTGNLAKNIQYF. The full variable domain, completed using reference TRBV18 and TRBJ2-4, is NAGVMQNPRHLVRRRGQEARLRCSPMKGHSHVYWYRQLPEEGLKFMVYLQKENIIDESGMPKERFSAEFPKEGPSILRIQQVVRGDSAAYFCASSPTGTGNLAKNIQYFGAGTRLSVL.

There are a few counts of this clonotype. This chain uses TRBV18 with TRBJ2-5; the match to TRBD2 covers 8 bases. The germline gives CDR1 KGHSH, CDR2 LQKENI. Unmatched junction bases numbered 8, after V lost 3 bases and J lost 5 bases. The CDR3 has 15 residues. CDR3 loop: CASSPRLARGETQYF. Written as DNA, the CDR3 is TGTGCCAGCTCACCGAGACTAGCGCGGGGGGAGACCCAGTACTTC.

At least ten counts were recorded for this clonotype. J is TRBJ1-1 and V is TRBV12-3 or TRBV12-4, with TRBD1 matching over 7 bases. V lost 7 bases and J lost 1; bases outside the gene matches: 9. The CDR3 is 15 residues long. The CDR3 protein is CASTQAGGSNTEAFF. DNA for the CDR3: TGTGCCAGCACCCAGGCAGGGGGGTCGAACACTGAAGCTTTCTTT.

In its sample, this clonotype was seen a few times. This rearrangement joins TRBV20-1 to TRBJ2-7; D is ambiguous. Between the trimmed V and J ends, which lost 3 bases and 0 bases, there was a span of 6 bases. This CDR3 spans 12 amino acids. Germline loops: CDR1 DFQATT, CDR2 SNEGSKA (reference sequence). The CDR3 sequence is CSASKSSYEQYF. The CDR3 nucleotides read TGCAGTGCTAGCAAAAGCTCCTACGAGCAGTACTTC.

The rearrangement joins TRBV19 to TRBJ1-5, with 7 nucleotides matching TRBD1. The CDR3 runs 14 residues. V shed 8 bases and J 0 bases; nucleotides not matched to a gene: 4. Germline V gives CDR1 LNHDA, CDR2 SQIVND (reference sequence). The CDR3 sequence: CASRQGYSNQPQHF. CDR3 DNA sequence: TGTGCCAGTCGACAGGGATATAGCAATCAGCCCCAGCATTTT.

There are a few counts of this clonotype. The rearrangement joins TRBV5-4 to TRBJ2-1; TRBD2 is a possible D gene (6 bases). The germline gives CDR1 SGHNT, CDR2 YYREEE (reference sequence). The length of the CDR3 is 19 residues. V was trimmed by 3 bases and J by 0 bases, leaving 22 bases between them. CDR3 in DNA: TGTGCCAGCAGCTGGGAGGAACCGGGACTGCTGAGCTCCTACAATGAGCAGTTCTTC. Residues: CASSWEEPGLLSSYNEQFF.

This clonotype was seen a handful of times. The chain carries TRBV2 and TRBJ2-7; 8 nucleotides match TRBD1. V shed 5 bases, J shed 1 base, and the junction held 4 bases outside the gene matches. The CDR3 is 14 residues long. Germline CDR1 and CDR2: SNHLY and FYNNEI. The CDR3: CASSRDRRSYEQYF. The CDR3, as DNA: TGTGCCAGCAGTCGGGACAGGCGTTCCTACGAGCAGTACTTC.

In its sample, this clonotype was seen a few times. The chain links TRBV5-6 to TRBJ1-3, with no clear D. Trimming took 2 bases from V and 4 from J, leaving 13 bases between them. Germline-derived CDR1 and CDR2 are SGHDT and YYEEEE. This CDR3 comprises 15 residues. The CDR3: CASSLGGTMGNTIYF. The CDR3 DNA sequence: TGTGCCAGCAGCTTAGGAGGCACTATGGGAAACACCATATATTTT.

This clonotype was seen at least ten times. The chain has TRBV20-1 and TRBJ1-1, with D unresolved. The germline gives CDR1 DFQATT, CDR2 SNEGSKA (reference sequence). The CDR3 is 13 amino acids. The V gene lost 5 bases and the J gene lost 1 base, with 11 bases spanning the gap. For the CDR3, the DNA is TGCAGTGCTGTAGACACTACGAACACTGAAGCTTTCTTT. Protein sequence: CSAVDTTNTEAFF.

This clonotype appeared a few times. DNA of the CDR3: TGCAGTGCTAGAAAGTCTAGCGGGAGTGGAGATACGCAGTATTTT. Translation: CSARKSSGSGDTQYF. The J gene is TRBJ2-3, the V gene TRBV20-1, with 10 bases aligning to TRBD2. The CDR3 is 15 amino acids. The V gene end was trimmed by 2 bases and the J gene end by 5 bases; junction bases not matched to a gene: 7. The germline CDR1 and CDR2 sequences are DFQATT and SNEGSKA (reference sequence).

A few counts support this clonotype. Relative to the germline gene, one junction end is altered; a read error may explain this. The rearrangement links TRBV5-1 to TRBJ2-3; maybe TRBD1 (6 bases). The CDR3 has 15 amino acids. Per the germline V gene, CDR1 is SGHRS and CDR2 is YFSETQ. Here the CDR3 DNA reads TGCGCCAGCAGCGGTGGGACACCCCGCACGGATACGCAGTATTTT. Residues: CASSGGTPRTDTQYF. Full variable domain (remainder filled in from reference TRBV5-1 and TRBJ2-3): KAGVTQTPRYLIKTRGQQVTLSCSPISGHRSVSWYQQTPGQGLQFLFEYFSETQRNKGNFPGRFSGRQFSNSRSEMNVSTLELGDSALYLCASSGGTPRTDTQYFGPGTRLTVL.

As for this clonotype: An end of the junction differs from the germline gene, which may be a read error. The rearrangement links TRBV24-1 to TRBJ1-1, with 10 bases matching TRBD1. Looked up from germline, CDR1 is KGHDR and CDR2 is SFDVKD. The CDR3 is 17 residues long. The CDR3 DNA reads TGTGCCACAAGTGCTTATGGGGACAGGGGAATGGGCACTGAAGCTTTCTTT. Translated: CATSAYGDRGMGTEAFF.

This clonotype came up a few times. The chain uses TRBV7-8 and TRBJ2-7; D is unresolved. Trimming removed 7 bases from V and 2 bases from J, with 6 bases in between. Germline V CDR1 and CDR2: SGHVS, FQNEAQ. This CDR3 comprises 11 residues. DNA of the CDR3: TGTGCCAGCACTTCTACCTACGAGCAGTACTTC. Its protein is CASTSTYEQYF.